This TCR beta chain was identified in a study of identifying expanded T cells in peripheral blood (dated 2019 in TCRdb). Turning to the overall study: Four technical replicates, made by sequencing separate aliquots from the same pool of genomic DNA, were compared pairwise. Findings and caveats that apply to the study as a whole: Across all healthy-donor time intervals, the beta-binomial model significantly cut both the number of clones called differentially abundant and the false-positive rate. The authors expected that over much longer intervals, such as months to years, biological variance in healthy repertoires might increase even further. Across all healthy donors, variance in clone template counts between roughly two-week samples was found to increase significantly with total template count. Between technical replicates the binomial model flagged approximately 1.1 differentially abundant clones, whereas over around 2 weeks the binomial model flagged about 16.4 and over roughly 4 weeks about 19.

CDR1 is given as SGHVS and CDR2 as FNYEAQ, both from the germline V gene. The trim is 2 bases for V and 5 bases for J, with a gap of 12 bases between the germline ends. The CDR3 numbers 15 residues from cysteine through phenylalanine. The CDR3 DNA has 45 bases and is translated from base 1. The immunoSEQ Assay, which uses bias-controlled multiplex PCR amplification of genomic DNA, was used to profile TCRbeta CDR3 regions. The original pipeline was this. To quantify the absolute abundance of each unique TCRbeta CDR3 region, the sequences were collapsed and filtered. Differential abundance was assessed using a binomial (Fisher-equivalent) model and a beta-binomial model in which time-dependent variance fitted from healthy donors was added. Clones with fewer than 5 combined templates were excluded, and clones with Benjamini-Hochberg FDR below 0.01 were called differentially abundant. Using the form v = (b*log(k)+a)^2, the beta-binomial variance was modeled as a function of the total template count across the two samples. TCRdb holds this immuneACCESS table with in-frame rearrangements only. Some clones are missing; in checked studies, unresolved V genes explain under half, and the rest has no known cause. Clone size and V and J calls were adopted from that table, with D and trimming inferred from the DNA. For this sample the table gives 65,000 to 95,000 clones, of which roughly 84% were detected only once. The ten most abundant clones make up roughly a fifth of the sample.

No immune events, such as infections, were documented for the healthy donors during the collection period. Time-dependent variance in a beta-binomial model of T-cell clone differential abundance was calibrated using healthy-donor blood repertoires as a training cohort. There were roughly 10 healthy donors in the training cohort, of whom 3 were female and 7 were male. An age range of about 29 to 70 years, with an average of about 43 years, was recorded for the donors. Whole blood was collected from each healthy donor at three time points spaced approximately 2 weeks apart and obtained from a commercial supplier. Genomic DNA was extracted from unsorted whole blood for immunosequencing. On this clone: Its antigen remains unidentified. The input lacks base qualities; no much larger clone sits a single base away.

The receptor chain draws on TRBV7-6 and TRBJ2-2, and TRBD2 may be the D gene, going by 6 matching bases. This TCR was sampled from a person aged 18 to 75 in good health. Sequencing was done on a sample of blood. The nucleotides are TGTGCCAGCAGCTTAAAGGCTGGGGGGACCGGGGAGCTGTTTTTT. It translates as CASSLKAGGTGELFF. The variable domain in full, with residues beyond the CDR3 obtained from the reference TRBV7-6 and TRBJ2-2 genes, is GAGVSQSPRYKVTKRGQDVALRCDPISGHVSLYWYRQALGQGPEFLTYFNYEAQQDKSGLPNDRFSAERPEGSISTLTIQRTEQRDSAMYRCASSLKAGGTGELFFGEGSRLTVL.